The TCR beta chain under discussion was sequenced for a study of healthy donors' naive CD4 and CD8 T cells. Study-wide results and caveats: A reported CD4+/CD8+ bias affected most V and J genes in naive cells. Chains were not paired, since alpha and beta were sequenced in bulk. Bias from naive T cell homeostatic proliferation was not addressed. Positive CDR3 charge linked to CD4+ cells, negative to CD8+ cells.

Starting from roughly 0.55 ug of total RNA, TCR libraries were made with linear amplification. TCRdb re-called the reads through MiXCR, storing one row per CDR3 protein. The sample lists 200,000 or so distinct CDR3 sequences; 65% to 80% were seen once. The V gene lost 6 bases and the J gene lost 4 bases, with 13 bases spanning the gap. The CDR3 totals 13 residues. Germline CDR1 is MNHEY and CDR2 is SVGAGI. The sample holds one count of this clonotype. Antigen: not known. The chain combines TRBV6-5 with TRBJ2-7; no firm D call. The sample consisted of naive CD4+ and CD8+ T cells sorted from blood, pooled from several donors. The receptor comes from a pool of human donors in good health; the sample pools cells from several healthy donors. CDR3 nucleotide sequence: TGTGCCAGCAGCCGCCGGGCGTCGTACGAGCAGTACTTC. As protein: CASSRRASYEQYF.